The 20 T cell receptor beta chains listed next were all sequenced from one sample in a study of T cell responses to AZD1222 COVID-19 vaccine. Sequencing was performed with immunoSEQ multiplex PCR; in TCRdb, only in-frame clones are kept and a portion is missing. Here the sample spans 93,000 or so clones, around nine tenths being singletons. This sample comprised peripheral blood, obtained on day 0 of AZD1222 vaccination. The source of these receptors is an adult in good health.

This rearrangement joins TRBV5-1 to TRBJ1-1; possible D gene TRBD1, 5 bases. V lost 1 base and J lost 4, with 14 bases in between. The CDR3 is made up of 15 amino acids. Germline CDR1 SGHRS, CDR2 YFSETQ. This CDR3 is CASSLTGGLGTEAFF. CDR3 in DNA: TGCGCCAGCAGCTTGACAGGTGGATTGGGCACTGAAGCTTTCTTT.

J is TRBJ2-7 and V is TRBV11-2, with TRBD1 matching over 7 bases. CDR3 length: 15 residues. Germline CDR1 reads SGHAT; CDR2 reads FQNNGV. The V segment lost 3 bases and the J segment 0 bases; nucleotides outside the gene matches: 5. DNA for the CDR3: TGTGCCAGCAGCTTCAACCGGGACAGCTCCTACGAGCAGTACTTC. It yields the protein CASSFNRDSSYEQYF. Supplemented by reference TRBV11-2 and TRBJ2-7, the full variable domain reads EAGVAQSPRYKIIEKRQSVAFWCNPISGHATLYWYQQILGQGPKLLIQFQNNGVVDDSQLPKDRFSAERLKGVDSTLKIQPAKLEDSAVYLCASSFNRDSSYEQYFGPGTRLTVT.

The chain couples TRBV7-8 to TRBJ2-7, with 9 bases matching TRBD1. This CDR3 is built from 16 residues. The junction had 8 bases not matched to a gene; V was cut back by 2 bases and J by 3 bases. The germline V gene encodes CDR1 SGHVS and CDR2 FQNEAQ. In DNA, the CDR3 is TGTGCCAGCAGCTTAAATTGGGGACAGGGTATCTACGAGCAGTACTTC. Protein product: CASSLNWGQGIYEQYF.

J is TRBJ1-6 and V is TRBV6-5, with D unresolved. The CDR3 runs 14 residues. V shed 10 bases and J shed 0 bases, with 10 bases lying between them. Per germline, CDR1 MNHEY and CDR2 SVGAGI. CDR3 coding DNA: TGTGCCATCCGGCTGAGCTCCTATAATTCACCCCTCCACTTT. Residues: CAIRLSSYNSPLHF.

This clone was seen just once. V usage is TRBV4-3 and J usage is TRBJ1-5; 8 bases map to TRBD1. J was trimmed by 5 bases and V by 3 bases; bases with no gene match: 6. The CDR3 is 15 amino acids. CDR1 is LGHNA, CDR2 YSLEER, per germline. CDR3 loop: CASSQVQGVYQPQHF. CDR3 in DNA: TGCGCCAGCAGCCAGGTACAGGGGGTGTATCAGCCCCAGCATTTT.

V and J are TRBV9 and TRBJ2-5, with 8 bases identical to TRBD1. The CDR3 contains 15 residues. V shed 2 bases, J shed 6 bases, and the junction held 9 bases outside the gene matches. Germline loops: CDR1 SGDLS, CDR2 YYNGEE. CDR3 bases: TGTGCCAGCAGCGTCCGCATGACAGGGGTACAGACCCAGTACTTC. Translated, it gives CASSVRMTGVQTQYF.

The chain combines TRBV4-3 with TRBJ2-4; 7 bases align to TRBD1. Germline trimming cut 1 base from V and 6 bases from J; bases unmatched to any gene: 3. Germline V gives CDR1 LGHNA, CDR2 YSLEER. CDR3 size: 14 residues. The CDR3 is CASSQATGVNIQYF. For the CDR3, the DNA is TGCGCCAGCAGCCAAGCTACAGGGGTAAACATTCAGTACTTC.

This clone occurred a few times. CDR3: CASSLILTGTSSYEQYF. Here the CDR3 DNA reads TGCGCCAGCAGCTTGATTCTCACAGGGACTAGCTCCTACGAGCAGTACTTC. This chain joins TRBV5-1 and TRBJ2-7; the match to TRBD2 covers 8 bases. Per germline, CDR1 SGHRS and CDR2 YFSETQ. The CDR3 is made up of 17 amino acids. V lost 1 base, J lost 0 bases, and 9 bases stayed unmatched. The full variable domain, with the rest looked up from reference TRBV5-1 and TRBJ2-7, is KAGVTQTPRYLIKTRGQQVTLSCSPISGHRSVSWYQQTPGQGLQFLFEYFSETQRNKGNFPGRFSGRQFSNSRSEMNVSTLELGDSALYLCASSLILTGTSSYEQYFGPGTRLTVT.

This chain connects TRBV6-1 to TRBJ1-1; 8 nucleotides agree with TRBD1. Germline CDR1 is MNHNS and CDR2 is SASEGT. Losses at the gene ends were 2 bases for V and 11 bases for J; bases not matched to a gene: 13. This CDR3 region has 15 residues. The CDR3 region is CASSEWGTGPPSAFF. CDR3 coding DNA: TGTGCCAGCAGTGAATGGGGGACAGGTCCCCCTTCGGCTTTCTTT.

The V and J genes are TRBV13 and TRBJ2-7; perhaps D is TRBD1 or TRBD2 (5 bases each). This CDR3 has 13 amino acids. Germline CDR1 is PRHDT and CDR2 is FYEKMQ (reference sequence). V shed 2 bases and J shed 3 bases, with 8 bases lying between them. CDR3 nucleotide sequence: TGTGCCAGCAGCTTACAGGGAGTCTACGAGCAGTACTTC. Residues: CASSLQGVYEQYF.

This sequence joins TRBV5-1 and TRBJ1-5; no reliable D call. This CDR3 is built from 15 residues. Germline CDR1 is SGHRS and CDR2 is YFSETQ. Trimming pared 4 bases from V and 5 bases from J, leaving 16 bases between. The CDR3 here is CASSASGDSYQPQHF. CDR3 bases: TGCGCCAGCAGCGCGAGCGGGGATAGTTATCAGCCCCAGCATTTT.

The CDR3 here is CASSEGGGYNSPLHF. The CDR3 bases are TGTGCCAGCAGTGAGGGGGGAGGGTATAATTCACCCCTCCACTTT. The rearrangement links TRBV2 to TRBJ1-6; possibly TRBD1 for D (5 bases). There are 15 residues in the CDR3. Germline V gene sequence: CDR1 SNHLY, CDR2 FYNNEI. Trimming pared 3 bases from V and 4 bases from J, leaving 10 bases between.

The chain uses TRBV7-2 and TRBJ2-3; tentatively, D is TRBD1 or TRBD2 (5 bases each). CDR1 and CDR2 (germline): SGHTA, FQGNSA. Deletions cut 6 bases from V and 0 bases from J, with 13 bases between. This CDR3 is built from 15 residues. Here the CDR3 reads CASRNPGASTDTQYF. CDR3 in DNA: TGTGCCAGCAGGAATCCCGGGGCGAGCACAGATACGCAGTATTTT. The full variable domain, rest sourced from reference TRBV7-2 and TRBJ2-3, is GAGVSQSPSNKVTEKGKDVELRCDPISGHTALYWYRQSLGQGLEFLIYFQGNSAPDKSGLPSDRFSAERTGGSVSTLTIQRTQQEDSAVYLCASRNPGASTDTQYFGPGTRLTVL.

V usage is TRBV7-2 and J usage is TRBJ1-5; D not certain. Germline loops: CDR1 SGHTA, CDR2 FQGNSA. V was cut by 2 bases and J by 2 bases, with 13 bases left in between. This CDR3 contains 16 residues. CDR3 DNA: TGTGCCAGCAGCTTAAGTGCGGGTGGTGGCAATCAGCCCCAGCATTTT. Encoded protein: CASSLSAGGGNQPQHF.

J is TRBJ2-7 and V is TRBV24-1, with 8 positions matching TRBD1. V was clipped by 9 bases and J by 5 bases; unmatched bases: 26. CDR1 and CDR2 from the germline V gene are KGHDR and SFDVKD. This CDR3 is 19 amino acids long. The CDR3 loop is CATYPSGTEQGDPLDEQYF. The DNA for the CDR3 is TGTGCCACCTATCCCAGTGGTACAGAACAGGGGGATCCCCTGGACGAGCAGTACTTC.

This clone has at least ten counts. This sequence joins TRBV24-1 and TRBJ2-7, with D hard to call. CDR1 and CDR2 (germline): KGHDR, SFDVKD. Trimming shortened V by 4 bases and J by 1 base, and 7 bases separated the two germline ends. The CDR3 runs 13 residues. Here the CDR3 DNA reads TGTGCCACCAGTGACCCCCCTTCCTACGAGCAGTACTTC. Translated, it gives CATSDPPSYEQYF.

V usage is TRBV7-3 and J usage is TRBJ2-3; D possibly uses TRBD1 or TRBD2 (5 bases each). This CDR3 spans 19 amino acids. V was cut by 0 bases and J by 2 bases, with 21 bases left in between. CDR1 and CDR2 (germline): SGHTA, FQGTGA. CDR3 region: CASSLTYVASWDPTDTQYF. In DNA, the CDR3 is TGTGCCAGCAGCTTAACGTATGTGGCTAGCTGGGACCCCACAGATACGCAGTATTTT.

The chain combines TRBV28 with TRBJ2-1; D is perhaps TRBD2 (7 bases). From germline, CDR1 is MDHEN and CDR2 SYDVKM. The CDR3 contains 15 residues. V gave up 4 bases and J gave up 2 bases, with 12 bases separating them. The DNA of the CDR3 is TGTGCCAGCAGTTATGGGGGGGCCGCCTACAATGAGCAGTTCTTC. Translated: CASSYGGAAYNEQFF.

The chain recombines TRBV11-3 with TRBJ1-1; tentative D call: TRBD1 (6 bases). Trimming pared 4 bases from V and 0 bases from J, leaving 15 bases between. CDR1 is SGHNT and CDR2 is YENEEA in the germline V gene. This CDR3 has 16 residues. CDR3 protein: CASSSGVGTLNTEAFF. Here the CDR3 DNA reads TGTGCCAGCAGCTCAGGGGTAGGAACCCTGAACACTGAAGCTTTCTTT. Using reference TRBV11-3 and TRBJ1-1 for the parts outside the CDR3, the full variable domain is EAGVVQSPRYKIIEKKQPVAFWCNPISGHNTLYWYLQNLGQGPELLIRYENEEAVDDSQLPKDRFSAERLKGVDSTLKIQPAELGDSAVYLCASSSGVGTLNTEAFFGQGTRLTVV.

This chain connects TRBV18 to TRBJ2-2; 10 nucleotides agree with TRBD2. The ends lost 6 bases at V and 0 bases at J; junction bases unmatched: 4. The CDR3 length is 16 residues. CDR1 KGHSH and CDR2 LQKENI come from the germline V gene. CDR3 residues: CASSLGTSANTGELFF. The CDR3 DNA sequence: TGTGCCAGCTCCTTAGGGACTAGCGCGAACACCGGGGAGCTGTTTTTT. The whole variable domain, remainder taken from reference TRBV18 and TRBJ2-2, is NAGVMQNPRHLVRRRGQEARLRCSPMKGHSHVYWYRQLPEEGLKFMVYLQKENIIDESGMPKERFSAEFPKEGPSILRIQQVVRGDSAAYFCASSLGTSANTGELFFGEGSRLTVL.